The sequence of this TCR beta chain was determined in a study of cytotoxic CD8 clonotypes in ibrutinib-treated CLL. In this sample, this clone turned up once. The germline V and J ends were trimmed by 0 bases and 3 bases, with 8 bases remaining between them. Germline assignment: CDR1 SGDLS and CDR2 YYNGEE. The CDR3 extends over 14 amino acids. The protocol was immunoSEQ multiplex PCR, while the TCRdb copy is restricted to in-frame clones and leaves out a portion. This repertoire shows around 16,000 clones, 55% to 80% found once; its top ten account for about 18%. The chain carries TRBV9 and TRBJ2-3; D gene ambiguous. The sequence was obtained from a human donor with chronic lymphocytic leukemia. The sample consisted of PBMCs, taken before ibrutinib treatment. For the CDR3, the DNA is TGTGCCAGCAGCGTAGAGCCCCAGACAGATACGCAGTATTTT. This encodes CASSVEPQTDTQYF.